This passage covers 19 T cell receptor beta chains from one sample sequenced in a study of blood T cell repertoires in COVID-19. Here immunoSEQ multiplex PCR was the method, and the copy in TCRdb shows in-frame clones only, minus some. This table has more than 150,000 clones, approximately 85% appearing once. The material sequenced was peripheral blood. The receptors were sampled from a woman older than 75 with acute or convalescent COVID-19.

The chain employs TRBV5-1 and TRBJ2-7, with 9 nucleotides matching TRBD2. V dropped 4 bases and J dropped 0; count of bases not matched to a gene: 5. CDR1 is SGHRS, CDR2 YFSETQ, per germline. The CDR3 contains 15 residues. The CDR3 loop reads CASSGLAGVSYEQYF. CDR3 nucleotide sequence: TGCGCCAGCAGCGGATTAGCGGGAGTCTCCTACGAGCAGTACTTC.

The sample holds one count of this clone. The chain links TRBV9 to TRBJ2-1; D uncertain. CDR3 length: 13 amino acids. Germline V lookup: CDR1 SGDLS, CDR2 YYNGEE. V lost 0 bases, J lost 10 bases, and 11 bases lay in between. The CDR3 sequence: CASSVVDPGEQFF. As DNA, the CDR3 is TGTGCCAGCAGCGTAGTGGATCCCGGGGAGCAGTTCTTC.

The chain recombines TRBV7-3 with TRBJ2-1, with 9 bases fitting TRBD2. CDR1 is SGHTA, CDR2 FQGTGA, per germline. V gave up 4 bases and J gave up 4 bases; unmatched junction bases: 8. The CDR3 has 16 residues. The CDR3 region has the DNA TGTGCCAGCAGCTCCCGGCCCAGCGGGGGGTACAATGAGCAGTTCTTC. This codes for CASSSRPSGGYNEQFF.

This chain connects TRBV4-2 to TRBJ2-1; 12 bases map to TRBD2. The CDR3 runs 17 residues. The germline gives CDR1 LGHNA, CDR2 YNFKEQ. With V trimmed by 3 bases and J by 4 bases, 7 bases remained unmatched. In DNA, the CDR3 is TGTGCCAGCAGCCACCCCGCCGGACTAGCGGGGTACAATGAGCAGTTCTTC. Protein product: CASSHPAGLAGYNEQFF.

The rearrangement joins TRBV2 to TRBJ2-1, with D possibly matching TRBD1 (6 bases). Germline assignment: CDR1 SNHLY and CDR2 FYNNEI. V lost 6 bases, J lost 2 bases, and 14 bases lay in between. This CDR3 region has 15 residues. Here the CDR3 DNA reads TGTGCCAGCAGGCACGGGACATACGCCTACAATGAGCAGTTCTTC. This translates into CASRHGTYAYNEQFF. Based on the CDR3 plus reference TRBV2 and TRBJ2-1, the full variable domain is EPEVTQTPSHQVTQMGQEVILRCVPISNHLYFYWYRQILGQKVEFLVSFYNNEISEKSEIFDDQFSVERPDGSNFTLKIRSTKLEDSAMYFCASRHGTYAYNEQFFGPGTRLTVL.

V usage is TRBV20-1 and J usage is TRBJ1-1; no reliable D call. The V gene lost 6 bases and the J gene lost 11 bases, with 16 bases spanning the gap. CDR1 and CDR2 from the germline V gene are DFQATT and SNEGSKA (reference sequence). The CDR3 spans 11 residues. For the CDR3, the DNA is TGCAGTGCGCGGGAGTCCCCCTGGGCTTTCTTT. This encodes CSARESPWAFF.

The chain joins TRBV5-1 to TRBJ1-5; D remains unclear. Germline V gene sequence: CDR1 SGHRS, CDR2 YFSETQ. This CDR3 spans 14 amino acids. Deletions cut 0 bases from V and 4 bases from J, with 8 bases between. CDR3 loop: CASSLGTGNQPQHF. The CDR3 region has the DNA TGCGCCAGCAGCTTGGGCACGGGGAATCAGCCCCAGCATTTT.

The J gene is TRBJ1-2, the V gene TRBV6-2 or TRBV6-3; D call uncertain. Germline V gives CDR1 MNHEY, CDR2 SVGEGT. Trimming cost V 0 bases and J 6 bases, with 5 bases left between them. The CDR3 runs to 12 residues. The CDR3 DNA is TGTGCCAGCAGTTACTCGCCGGATGGCTACACCTTC. Protein product: CASSYSPDGYTF.

This chain links TRBV5-1 with TRBJ2-7; 8 bases map to TRBD1. Losses at the gene ends were 3 bases for V and 2 bases for J; bases not matched to a gene: 4. Looked up from germline, CDR1 is SGHRS and CDR2 is YFSETQ. The CDR3 consists of 14 residues. The CDR3 loop is CASSSDRDPYEQYF. The CDR3 nucleotides are TGCGCCAGCAGCTCGGACAGGGATCCCTACGAGCAGTACTTC.

J is TRBJ1-6 and V is TRBV6-1, with TRBD1 matching over 8 bases. CDR3 size: 15 residues. J lost 6 bases, V lost 2 bases, and 3 bases had no gene match. Germline V gives CDR1 MNHNS, CDR2 SASEGT. The CDR3 sequence: CASSERTGFNSPLHF. The CDR3 DNA sequence: TGTGCCAGCAGTGAAAGGACAGGGTTTAATTCACCCCTCCACTTT.

The chain couples TRBV9 to TRBJ2-5, with 8 bases fitting TRBD2. V lost 6 bases, J lost 3 bases, and 7 bases stayed unmatched. The CDR3 is 14 amino acids. Germline V gene sequence: CDR1 SGDLS, CDR2 YYNGEE. CDR3 sequence: CASTGAGGEETQYF. The CDR3 nucleotides read TGTGCCAGCACTGGGGCGGGAGGAGAAGAGACCCAGTACTTC.

The chain combines TRBV6-1 with TRBJ1-1, with D tentatively TRBD1 (5 bases). Germline CDR1 MNHNS, CDR2 SASEGT. This CDR3 comprises 14 residues. V gave up 2 bases and J gave up 7 bases, with 14 bases separating them. The CDR3 region has the DNA TGTGCCAGCAGTGAACAATGGGGAGGGGTTGAAGCTTTCTTT. Residues: CASSEQWGGVEAFF.

CDR3 in amino acids: CASTTLLQGGEQFF. CDR3 bases: TGTGCCAGCACTACCCTACTCCAGGGTGGTGAGCAGTTCTTC. The chain links TRBV6-5 to TRBJ2-1, with D possibly matching TRBD1 (5 bases). With 7 bases removed from V and 9 bases from J, the gap between germline ends came to 19 bases. In germline, CDR1 is MNHEY, CDR2 SVGAGI. The CDR3 spans 14 residues.

This chain uses TRBV19 with TRBJ2-3; 13 positions match TRBD2. V trimming: 0 bases; J trimming: 1 base; junction bases outside the gene matches: 1. Germline CDR1 LNHDA, CDR2 SQIVND (reference sequence). The CDR3 spans 17 residues. CDR3 nucleotides: TGTGCCAGTAGTATAGACGGGACTAGCGGGGGCACAGATACGCAGTATTTT. It translates to CASSIDGTSGGTDTQYF.

A note on this clone: Other DNA sequences in this specimen translate into the identical CDR3. V gene TRBV7-9 combines with J gene TRBJ2-1; 10 nucleotides line up with TRBD2. The CDR3 consists of 16 residues. CDR1 is SEHNR and CDR2 is FQNEAQ in the germline V gene (reference sequence). The V and J ends lost 5 bases and 2 bases, in that order; junction bases with no gene match: 6. CDR3 loop: CASSQRTSGPYNEQFF. CDR3 in DNA: TGTGCCAGCAGCCAAAGGACTAGCGGACCCTACAATGAGCAGTTCTTC.

The rearrangement joins TRBV5-6 to TRBJ2-3, with 7 positions matching TRBD2. V was pared by 3 bases and J by 0 bases, with 7 bases of the junction left unmatched. Germline-derived CDR1 and CDR2 are SGHDT and YYEEEE. The length of the CDR3 is 16 residues. In nucleotides, the CDR3 is TGTGCCAGCAGCTGGACGACTAGCTCTAGCACAGATACGCAGTATTTT. It translates to CASSWTTSSSTDTQYF.

The rearrangement joins TRBV7-8 to TRBJ1-1; the D gene is possibly TRBD1 (5 bases). Trimming took 4 bases from V and 1 from J, leaving 7 bases between them. Germline-derived CDR1 and CDR2 are SGHVS and FQNEAQ. The CDR3 runs 13 residues. In DNA form, the CDR3 reads TGTGCCAGCAGCTCGGGGGAGAACACTGAAGCTTTCTTT. It yields the protein CASSSGENTEAFF.

This clone was counted once. This sequence joins TRBV11-2 and TRBJ2-7; TRBD1 agrees at 7 bases. Germline V gives CDR1 SGHAT, CDR2 FQNNGV. The CDR3 extends over 14 amino acids. V lost 5 bases and J lost 1; bases outside the gene matches: 5. The CDR3 protein is CASSTRQGSYEQYF. DNA of the CDR3: TGTGCCAGCAGCACCCGACAGGGTTCCTACGAGCAGTACTTC.

The V and J genes are TRBV9 and TRBJ1-5; D is unresolved. Germline CDR1 and CDR2: SGDLS and YYNGEE. The CDR3 has 15 residues. Trimming cost V 0 bases and J 9 bases, with 16 bases left between them. CDR3 nucleotide sequence: TGTGCCAGCAGCGTAGGGTCAGGTGGACTGTGGCCCCAGCATTTT. It encodes CASSVGSGGLWPQHF. Full variable domain (outside the CDR3, taken from reference TRBV9 and TRBJ1-5): DSGVTQTPKHLITATGQRVTLRCSPRSGDLSVYWYQQSLDQGLQFLIQYYNGEERAKGNILERFSAQQFPDLHSELNLSSLELGDSALYFCASSVGSGGLWPQHFGDGTRLSIL.